The present TCR beta chain was sequenced within a study of blood T cell repertoires in COVID-19. Study details: COVID-19 samples, acute and convalescent, were from the United States, Italy and Spain. In each case, the material was cDNA or gDNA derived from T cells, B-cell-depleted T cells, or PBMCs.

How the authors handled the data: Estimates of nucleated cell counts were drawn from the amplification of reference gene primers. Assay: immunoSEQ multiplex PCR; the TCRdb copy retains only in-frame clones and omits some. Clonal size and the V and J genes are those of that table, whereas D and trimming came from the DNA. The sample has over 85,000 clones, roughly 81% seen once; the top ten hold 9.5% to 10%. This clone was seen just once. Germline V lookup: CDR1 SGHNT, CDR2 YYREEE (reference sequence). Trimming stripped 1 base from V and 7 bases from J, with 12 bases between. The CDR3 loop spans 14 amino acids.

The TCR sequence derives from a man aged 40-50 years with active or convalescent COVID-19. The specimen sequenced was peripheral blood. This chain joins TRBV5-4 and TRBJ2-4, with D perhaps matching TRBD1 (6 bases). CDR3 sequence: CASSLQGSGNIQYF. The CDR3 bases are TGTGCCAGCAGCTTGCAGGGGAGTGGCAACATTCAGTACTTC.